What follows describes a single T cell receptor beta chain. Its target is not known. The data are from a study of radiotherapy plus CTLA-4 blockade in lung cancer. Looking at the study overall: In roughly 19% of patients, objective responses were seen; roughly 28% had disease control.

The V gene lost 6 bases and the J gene lost 4 bases, with 15 bases spanning the gap. The CDR3 totals 14 residues. Germline-derived CDR1 and CDR2 are SNHLY and FYNNEI. Regarding the study as a whole: Tumor-origin TCR clones grew in blood after radiotherapy plus ipilimumab.

Libraries were prepared by immunoSEQ multiplex PCR; TCRdb keeps only in-frame clonotypes and omits some of them. The sample includes over 10,000 clones, about 86% of them seen just once. This TCR was recovered from a human donor with non-small cell lung cancer that progressed on radiotherapy plus ipilimumab. This specimen consisted of peripheral blood, obtained from a patient treated with radiotherapy plus ipilimumab. This rearrangement joins TRBV2 to TRBJ1-1; a weak D match, TRBD1 (5 bases). CDR3 region: CASSLGEVGTEAFF. The DNA of the CDR3 is TGTGCCAGCAGCTTAGGGGAAGTGGGCACTGAAGCTTTCTTT.